A selection of T cell receptor beta chains follows, all from one sample in a study of graft-versus-host responses after intestinal transplantation. Repertoires were generated with immunoSEQ multiplex PCR, while TCRdb's copy carries only in-frame clones and drops some. The data contain around 45,000 clones, nearly 95% of them seen just once; the ten biggest clones take up about 2.6%. No antigen has been assigned to these receptors. Sequences were derived from unstimulated CD4+ T cells sorted from spleen or lymph node cells, sampled before transplant. The receptors derive from a human donor who was the organ donor for an intestinal transplant. Each CDR3 is given with its conserved first and last residue. The D gene is left open where the match is weak. The size field is filled for only some rows; it gives once, few, many or a size class.

J gene: TRBJ2-4
CDR3 length: 16
D gene: TRBD2
clone size: NA
V gene: TRBV9
CDR3 protein: CASSESGSGAKNIQYF
CDR3 DNA: TGTGCCAGCAGCGAAAGCGGGAGTGGGGCCAAAAACATTCAGTACTTC

J gene: TRBJ2-1
CDR3 length: 16
D gene: NA
clone size: NA
V gene: TRBV5-1
CDR3 protein: CASSLFRTGGDNEQFF
CDR3 DNA: TGCGCCAGCAGCTTGTTTCGGACAGGCGGGGACAATGAGCAGTTCTTC

J gene: TRBJ2-1
CDR3 length: 14
D gene: TRBD1
clone size: NA
V gene: TRBV6-6
CDR3 protein: CASSYQGAGGEQFF
CDR3 DNA: TGTGCCAGCAGTTACCAGGGGGCTGGCGGTGAGCAGTTCTTC

J gene: TRBJ2-2
CDR3 length: 14
D gene: NA
clone size: NA
V gene: TRBV6-5
CDR3 protein: CASSEGRNTGELFF
CDR3 DNA: TGTGCCAGCAGTGAAGGACGGAACACCGGGGAGCTGTTTTTT

J gene: TRBJ1-3
CDR3 length: 13
D gene: NA
clone size: NA
V gene: TRBV5-5
CDR3 protein: CASSLLNGNTIYF
CDR3 DNA: TGTGCCAGCAGCTTGCTCAATGGAAACACCATATATTTT

J gene: TRBJ2-6
CDR3 length: 18
D gene: NA
clone size: NA
V gene: TRBV6-4
CDR3 protein: CASSWVYTRQSRANVLTF
CDR3 DNA: TGTGCCAGCAGTTGGGTGTACACACGACAAAGTCGGGCCAACGTCCTGACTTTC

J gene: TRBJ1-2
CDR3 length: 16
D gene: NA
clone size: NA
V gene: TRBV2
CDR3 protein: CASSEKAGTNNYGYTF
CDR3 DNA: TGTGCCAGCAGTGAAAAAGCAGGGACTAATAACTATGGCTACACCTTC

J gene: TRBJ1-2
CDR3 length: 16
D gene: NA
clone size: NA
V gene: TRBV27
CDR3 protein: CASSPLGQPSLYGYTF
CDR3 DNA: TGTGCCAGCAGTCCGCTCGGACAGCCCTCTCTCTATGGCTACACCTTC

J gene: TRBJ1-5
CDR3 length: 17
D gene: TRBD1
clone size: NA
V gene: TRBV28
CDR3 protein: CASRPRQGAYSNQPQHF
CDR3 DNA: TGTGCCAGCAGACCCCGACAGGGGGCTTATAGCAATCAGCCCCAGCATTTT

J gene: TRBJ2-1
CDR3 length: 15
D gene: TRBD2
clone size: NA
V gene: TRBV28
CDR3 protein: CASSLLGGGDNEQFF
CDR3 DNA: TGTGCCAGCAGTTTATTGGGCGGGGGGGACAATGAGCAGTTCTTC

J gene: TRBJ2-7
CDR3 length: 15
D gene: TRBD2
clone size: NA
V gene: TRBV5-6
CDR3 protein: CASSLERGSPYEQYF
CDR3 DNA: TGTGCCAGCAGCTTGGAGCGGGGCTCGCCCTACGAGCAGTACTTC

J gene: TRBJ2-3
CDR3 length: 14
D gene: NA
clone size: NA
V gene: TRBV28
CDR3 protein: CASSLGGATDTQYF
CDR3 DNA: TGTGCCAGCAGTTTGGGTGGTGCCACAGATACGCAGTATTTT

J gene: TRBJ1-5
CDR3 length: 13
D gene: NA
clone size: NA
V gene: TRBV6-6
CDR3 protein: CASSYDSNQPQHF
CDR3 DNA: TGTGCCAGCAGTTACGACAGCAATCAGCCCCAGCATTTT

J gene: TRBJ2-1
CDR3 length: 17
D gene: TRBD2
clone size: NA
V gene: TRBV7-3
CDR3 protein: CASSVFPGLAGFDEQFF
CDR3 DNA: TGTGCCAGCAGCGTCTTTCCGGGACTAGCGGGGTTCGATGAGCAGTTCTTC

J gene: TRBJ2-3
CDR3 length: 16
D gene: NA
clone size: NA
V gene: TRBV2
CDR3 protein: CASSEVGRMGTDTQYF
CDR3 DNA: TGTGCCAGCAGTGAAGTTGGGAGAATGGGGACAGATACGCAGTATTTT

J gene: TRBJ2-1
CDR3 length: 15
D gene: TRBD1
clone size: NA
V gene: TRBV18
CDR3 protein: CASSRDRSSYNEQFF
CDR3 DNA: TGTGCCAGCTCAAGGGACAGGAGCTCCTACAATGAGCAGTTCTTC

J gene: TRBJ2-5
CDR3 length: 16
D gene: TRBD1
clone size: NA
V gene: TRBV18
CDR3 protein: CASSPRQTGGLETQYF
CDR3 DNA: TGTGCCAGCTCACCACGGCAGACAGGGGGCCTAGAGACCCAGTACTTC

J gene: TRBJ2-7
CDR3 length: 13
D gene: TRBD2
clone size: NA
V gene: TRBV7-2
CDR3 protein: CASSFGLAYEQYF
CDR3 DNA: TGTGCCAGCAGCTTCGGACTAGCCTACGAGCAGTACTTC

J gene: TRBJ2-3
CDR3 length: 15
D gene: TRBD2
clone size: NA
V gene: TRBV30
CDR3 protein: CAWSVPSGFTDTQYF
CDR3 DNA: TGTGCCTGGAGTGTTCCTAGCGGGTTCACAGATACGCAGTATTTT

J gene: TRBJ2-6
CDR3 length: 17
D gene: NA
clone size: NA
V gene: TRBV11-1
CDR3 protein: CASSLAGGAAGANVLTF
CDR3 DNA: TGTGCCAGCAGCTTAGCGGGAGGCGCGGCTGGGGCCAACGTCCTGACTTTC

J gene: TRBJ2-7
CDR3 length: 15
D gene: NA
clone size: NA
V gene: TRBV19
CDR3 protein: CASSIVIGAAYEQYF
CDR3 DNA: TGTGCCAGTAGTATCGTGATCGGGGCAGCCTACGAGCAGTACTTC

J gene: TRBJ1-4
CDR3 length: 13
D gene: NA
clone size: few
V gene: TRBV7-2
CDR3 protein: CASTWATNEKLFF
CDR3 DNA: TGTGCCAGCACATGGGCAACTAATGAAAAACTGTTTTTT

J gene: TRBJ1-2
CDR3 length: 15
D gene: TRBD1
clone size: once
V gene: TRBV28
CDR3 protein: CASSLSGTGDPGYTF
CDR3 DNA: TGTGCCAGCAGTTTGTCCGGGACAGGGGATCCTGGCTACACCTTC

J gene: TRBJ1-4
CDR3 length: 13
D gene: NA
clone size: few
V gene: TRBV4-1
CDR3 protein: CASSQDEGEKLFF
CDR3 DNA: TGCGCCAGCAGCCAAGACGAGGGGGAAAAACTGTTTTTT

J gene: TRBJ2-2
CDR3 length: 15
D gene: NA
clone size: NA
V gene: TRBV5-1
CDR3 protein: CASSWTNRGTGELFF
CDR3 DNA: TGCGCCAGCAGCTGGACTAACAGGGGCACCGGGGAGCTGTTTTTT

J gene: TRBJ2-7
CDR3 length: 11
D gene: NA
clone size: NA
V gene: TRBV29-1
CDR3 protein: CSVGTTYEQYF
CDR3 DNA: TGCAGCGTTGGGACAACCTACGAGCAGTACTTC

J gene: TRBJ2-7
CDR3 length: 14
D gene: TRBD1
clone size: NA
V gene: TRBV6-5
CDR3 protein: CASSFRTGVGEQYF
CDR3 DNA: TGTGCCAGCAGTTTTCGAACAGGGGTAGGCGAGCAGTACTTC

J gene: TRBJ2-3
CDR3 length: 15
D gene: NA
clone size: NA
V gene: TRBV5-4
CDR3 protein: CASSLEGGVADTQYF
CDR3 DNA: TGTGCCAGCAGCTTGGAAGGGGGGGTCGCAGATACGCAGTATTTT

J gene: TRBJ1-4
CDR3 length: 12
D gene: TRBD1
clone size: once
V gene: TRBV2
CDR3 protein: CASSLPPGQSLF
CDR3 DNA: TGTGCCAGCAGTTTACCGCCGGGACAGTCTCTTTTT

J gene: TRBJ1-5
CDR3 length: 13
D gene: NA
clone size: few
V gene: TRBV5-4
CDR3 protein: CASSLDSNQPQHF
CDR3 DNA: TGTGCCAGCAGCTTGGACAGCAATCAGCCCCAGCATTTT

J gene: TRBJ2-1
CDR3 length: 16
D gene: NA
clone size: NA
V gene: TRBV7-8
CDR3 protein: CASSLLRDPSYNEQFF
CDR3 DNA: TGTGCCAGCAGCTTACTCCGGGACCCCTCCTACAATGAGCAGTTCTTC

J gene: TRBJ2-1
CDR3 length: 13
D gene: TRBD2
clone size: NA
V gene: TRBV10-3
CDR3 protein: CAIRSGSWDEQFF
CDR3 DNA: TGTGCCATACGTAGCGGGAGTTGGGATGAGCAGTTCTTC

J gene: TRBJ2-7
CDR3 length: 17
D gene: TRBD1
clone size: NA
V gene: TRBV11-1
CDR3 protein: CASSPLTGGSFSYEQYF
CDR3 DNA: TGTGCCAGCAGCCCCCTGACAGGGGGCTCGTTCTCCTACGAGCAGTACTTC

J gene: TRBJ2-3
CDR3 length: 15
D gene: NA
clone size: once
V gene: TRBV11-2
CDR3 protein: CASSLLVPFGDTQYF
CDR3 DNA: TGTGCCAGCAGCTTACTAGTGCCCTTCGGGGATACGCAGTATTTT

J gene: TRBJ2-5
CDR3 length: 12
D gene: NA
clone size: NA
V gene: TRBV28
CDR3 protein: CASTRQQETQYF
CDR3 DNA: TGTGCCAGCACGCGACAGCAAGAGACCCAGTACTTC

J gene: TRBJ2-4
CDR3 length: 14
D gene: TRBD1
clone size: NA
V gene: TRBV6-5
CDR3 protein: CASSYGQGENIQYF
CDR3 DNA: TGTGCCAGCAGTTACGGACAGGGGGAAAACATTCAGTACTTC

J gene: TRBJ2-5
CDR3 length: 15
D gene: TRBD1
clone size: once
V gene: TRBV7-2
CDR3 protein: CASSSQGAMYETQYF
CDR3 DNA: TGTGCCAGCAGCTCCCAGGGGGCAATGTATGAGACCCAGTACTTC

J gene: TRBJ2-7
CDR3 length: 13
D gene: NA
clone size: NA
V gene: TRBV5-6
CDR3 protein: CASSLGTTDEQYF
CDR3 DNA: TGTGCCAGCAGCTTGGGGACTACGGACGAGCAGTACTTC

J gene: TRBJ1-1
CDR3 length: 14
D gene: NA
clone size: NA
V gene: TRBV5-1
CDR3 protein: CASRGTPQNTEAFF
CDR3 DNA: TGCGCCAGCAGGGGGACACCTCAGAACACTGAAGCTTTCTTT

J gene: TRBJ2-7
CDR3 length: 11
D gene: NA
clone size: NA
V gene: TRBV28
CDR3 protein: CASEATYEQYF
CDR3 DNA: TGTGCCAGCGAGGCAACCTACGAGCAGTACTTC

J gene: TRBJ2-7
CDR3 length: 14
D gene: TRBD2
clone size: NA
V gene: TRBV7-3
CDR3 protein: CASSLPSGSNEQYF
CDR3 DNA: TGTGCCAGCAGCTTACCTAGCGGGAGTAACGAGCAGTACTTC

J gene: TRBJ1-2
CDR3 length: 13
D gene: TRBD1
clone size: NA
V gene: TRBV6-5
CDR3 protein: CASSRTGIYGYTF
CDR3 DNA: TGTGCCAGCAGCAGGACAGGCATCTATGGCTACACCTTC

J gene: TRBJ1-4
CDR3 length: 15
D gene: TRBD1
clone size: NA
V gene: TRBV7-9
CDR3 protein: CASSLASTGNEKLFF
CDR3 DNA: TGTGCCAGCAGCTTAGCCTCGACAGGGAATGAAAAACTGTTTTTT